A selection of T cell receptor beta chains follows, all from one sample in a study of early T cells in non-severe SARS-CoV-2 infection. One entry per CDR3 protein results from TCRdb running MiXCR on the 5' RACE reads. Counted here are tens of thousands of distinct CDR3 sequences, about 5.9% occurring once; the ten biggest clones make up roughly 4%. Sequencing used whole blood. These receptor sequences come from an adult who was a healthcare worker with PCR-confirmed SARS-CoV-2 infection or an uninfected control (not recorded which). CDR3s include the opening cysteine and the closing phenylalanine or tryptophan. Clone size is given for some rows only: seen once, a few or many times, or a class if the clone is expanded.

V	size	length	J	CDR3
TRBV20-1	many	15	TRBJ2-5	CSARTLAGGRQTQYF
TRBV7-9	many	17	TRBJ1-2	CASSLGTSEEEGYGYTF
TRBV11-3	many	14	TRBJ2-1	CASSPRTGDNEQFF
TRBV2	few	16	TRBJ2-2	CASGLGRNANTGELFF
TRBV3-1	.	14	TRBJ1-5	CASSRSGATQPQHF
TRBV28	.	14	TRBJ2-3	CASRLDRGEDTQYF
TRBV12-3/TRBV12-4	many	15	TRBJ1-1	CASRQRAGARSEAFF
TRBV6-5	many	15	TRBJ2-5	CASSYTRTNQETQYF
TRBV14	many	17	TRBJ2-4	CASSQDLGPIAKNIQYF
TRBV7-2	many	16	TRBJ2-1	CASSARDRGSYNEQFF
TRBV27	many	14	TRBJ2-1	CASSWTGSHNEQFF
TRBV18	many	18	TRBJ2-5	CASSPGEQGMFVQETQYF
TRBV4-3	many	16	TRBJ1-4	CASSPRYRGLGEKLFF
TRBV28	many	13	TRBJ2-1	CATIMDRADEQFF
TRBV6-5	many	14	TRBJ1-6	CASSPQGGNSPLHF
TRBV11-3	.	16	TRBJ2-3	CASSLSRGLRADTQYF
TRBV7-9	many	18	TRBJ1-2	CASSANRGVPTRQKSYTF
TRBV11-2	.	17	TRBJ2-4	CASSLVGLAVAKNIQYF
TRBV12-3/TRBV12-4	many	14	TRBJ1-1	CASSQQGMNTEAFF
TRBV7-9	many	11	TRBJ2-7	CASTSGNEQYF
TRBV7-2	few	15	TRBJ2-2	CASSLVKVDHGELFF
TRBV12-3/TRBV12-4	few	18	TRBJ2-1	CASSLAGRPHFSYNEQFF
TRBV6-5	many	17	TRBJ1-1	CASSYRGRRTMNTEAFF
TRBV5-6	many	15	TRBJ1-5	CASSSSTGMNQPQHF
TRBV20-1	many	15	TRBJ2-3	CSARDTGGRTDTQYF
TRBV7-2	few	16	TRBJ1-2	CASSLFLGPPGTSYTF
TRBV29-1	many	13	TRBJ2-3	CSADGRSTDTQYF
TRBV13	many	14	TRBJ2-7	CASSADRSSYEQYF
TRBV30	.	13	TRBJ2-3	CAWSDPRTDTQYF
TRBV20-1	.	13	TRBJ1-4	CSARDPTNEKLFF
TRBV29-1	few	14	TRBJ1-1	CSVGTQGLGPEAFF
TRBV11-2	many	14	TRBJ2-7	CASSHPDFPYEQYF
TRBV6-6	.	18	TRBJ2-6	CASSYRTGWNSGANVLTF
TRBV6-5	many	14	TRBJ2-7	CATLRVAGAYEQYF
TRBV6-5	many	16	TRBJ2-5	CASSYAASGYQKTQYF
TRBV5-8	many	13	TRBJ1-6	CASSEGGASPLHF
TRBV11-2	many	14	TRBJ2-7	CASSVTGTMGEQYF
TRBV27	many	17	TRBJ1-1	CASSLHGQGTGNTEAFF
TRBV7-2	few	14	TRBJ2-3	CASSLGLAGDTQYF
TRBV11-2	many	16	TRBJ1-2	CASSLPFRDTEAGYTF
TRBV5-1	few	17	TRBJ2-1	CASSLYGLDGRKNEQFF
TRBV6-5	many	15	TRBJ2-7	CASSYWGGSSYEQYF
TRBV2	.	15	TRBJ1-5	CASLQEGLRNQPQHF
TRBV12-3/TRBV12-4	few	15	TRBJ2-3	CASSSSGGFTDTQYF
TRBV7-9	many	15	TRBJ2-7	CASSLSGRPLYEQYF
TRBV3-2	.	12	TRBJ2-7	CASSQDQAGQYF
TRBV11-2	many	15	TRBJ1-1	CASSFSGRMNTEAFF
TRBV7-9	many	15	TRBJ2-2	CASSLVAQNTGELFF
TRBV6-2/TRBV6-3	many	14	TRBJ1-2	CASSYAGPNYGYTF
TRBV7-6	.	14	TRBJ1-5	CASSSTGINQPQHF
TRBV3-1	many	16	TRBJ1-3	CASSRNVGGGGNTIYF
TRBV10-3	few	13	TRBJ2-2	CAINIGGTGELFF
TRBV5-1	many	14	TRBJ1-1	CASSLIGADIEAFF